This T cell receptor (beta chain) was sequenced during a study of blood T cell repertoires in COVID-19. Study details: From T cells, B-cell-depleted T cells, or PBMCs came the material, which was cDNA or gDNA.

Clones were read by immunoSEQ multiplex PCR, and TCRdb kept only the in-frame ones, dropping some. The repertoire holds 200,000 to 300,000 clones, with under 90% as singletons. The ends were cut back, 3 bases at V and 0 bases at J, with 9 bases in the middle. CDR3 size: 14 residues. CDR1 and CDR2 (germline): SGHAT, FQNNGV. This TCR came from a human donor in a cohort sampled during active COVID-19. V is TRBV11-2 and J is TRBJ2-7, with D perhaps matching TRBD2 (5 bases). Specimen: peripheral blood. CDR3 residues: CASSFSAGSYEQYF. CDR3 nucleotide sequence: TGTGCCAGCAGCTTTTCGGCGGGCTCCTACGAGCAGTACTTC.